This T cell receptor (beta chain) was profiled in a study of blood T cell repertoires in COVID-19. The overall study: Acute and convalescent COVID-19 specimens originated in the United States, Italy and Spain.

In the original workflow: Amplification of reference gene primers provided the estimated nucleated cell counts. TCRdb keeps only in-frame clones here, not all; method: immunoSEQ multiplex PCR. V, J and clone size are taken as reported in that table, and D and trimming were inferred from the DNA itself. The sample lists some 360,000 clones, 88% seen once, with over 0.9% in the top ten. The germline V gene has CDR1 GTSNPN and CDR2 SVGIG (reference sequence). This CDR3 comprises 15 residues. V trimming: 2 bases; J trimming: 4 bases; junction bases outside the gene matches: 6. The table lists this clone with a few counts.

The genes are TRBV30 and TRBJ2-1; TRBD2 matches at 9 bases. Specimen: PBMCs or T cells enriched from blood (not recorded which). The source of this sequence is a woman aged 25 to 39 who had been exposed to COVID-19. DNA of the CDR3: TGTGCCTGGAGTTGGGCTAGCGGGATGTACAATGAGCAGTTCTTC. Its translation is CAWSWASGMYNEQFF.